A single sample gave rise to the 13 T cell receptor beta chains below, sequenced in a study of T cells after yellow fever vaccination. MiXCR was run by TCRdb on the 5' RACE reads, yielding one entry per CDR3 protein. The sample includes roughly 190,000 distinct CDR3 sequences, 8% to 13% of them seen just once. Source: CD8+ T cells sorted from PBMCs, taken 15 days after the yellow fever booster vaccination. These receptors all come from a man aged 18 to 30 who received the YFV17D yellow fever vaccine.

The chain recombines TRBV5-4 with TRBJ1-1; no clear D gene. The length of the CDR3 is 19 residues. Between the trimmed V and J ends, which lost 2 bases and 1 base, there was a span of 24 bases. Per germline, CDR1 SGHNT and CDR2 YYREEE (reference sequence). CDR3 in DNA: TGTGCCAGCAGCTTTAGTGGGCCAGAGACCCCCGGATGGAACACTGAAGCTTTCTTT. It yields the protein CASSFSGPETPGWNTEAFF.

This clonotype was picked up a small number of times. This chain uses TRBV7-9 with TRBJ2-5, with a tentative D call TRBD2 (5 bases). Germline CDR1 is SEHNR and CDR2 is FQNEAQ (reference sequence). The germline V and J ends were trimmed by 1 base and 2 bases, with 11 bases remaining between them. This CDR3 is built from 15 residues. The CDR3: CASSLVEVAQETQYF. In DNA form, the CDR3 reads TGTGCCAGCAGCTTAGTGGAGGTAGCTCAAGAGACCCAGTACTTC. Filled out from reference TRBV7-9 and TRBJ2-5, the complete variable domain reads DTGVSQNPRHKITKRGQNVTFRCDPISEHNRLYWYRQTLGQGPEFLTYFQNEAQLEKSRLLSDRFSAERPKGSFSTLEIQRTEQGDSAMYLCASSLVEVAQETQYFGPGTRLLVL.

This clonotype was picked up a small number of times. This rearrangement joins TRBV12-3 or TRBV12-4 to TRBJ1-5; a possible D gene is TRBD1 (5 bases). CDR3 length: 14 residues. The germline V and J ends were trimmed by 3 bases and 1 base, with 7 bases remaining between them. In nucleotides, the CDR3 is TGTGCCAGCAGTTTTGGGGCCAGCAATCAGCCCCAGCATTTT. Translating it yields CASSFGASNQPQHF.

This clonotype turned up a few times. The gene calls are TRBV11-2 and TRBJ2-2, with D possibly being TRBD1 or TRBD2 (5 bases each). Germline V gene sequence: CDR1 SGHAT, CDR2 FQNNGV. CDR3 length: 14 residues. The V end was cut by 7 bases, the J end by 5 bases, with 14 bases between. The CDR3 loop is CASIQQGVTGELFF. CDR3 sequence (DNA): TGTGCCAGCATCCAGCAGGGAGTAACCGGGGAGCTGTTTTTT.

The chain combines TRBV7-9 with TRBJ1-2; the D is unclear. This CDR3 contains 14 residues. Germline V lookup: CDR1 SEHNR, CDR2 FQNEAQ (reference sequence). Trimming cost V 4 bases and J 3 bases, with 12 bases left between them. The chain's CDR3 is CASSSGGLYYGYTF. CDR3 DNA: TGTGCCAGCAGCTCCGGCGGGTTATACTATGGCTACACCTTC.

The CDR3 protein is CASSRSGQGDEKLFF. In nucleotides, the CDR3 is TGTGCCAGCAGTCGTTCGGGACAGGGAGACGAAAAACTGTTTTTT. The chain joins TRBV25-1 to TRBJ1-4, with 9 positions matching TRBD1. The CDR3 is 15 residues long. Germline V gene lookup returns CDR1 MGHDK and CDR2 SYGVNS. The junction had 9 bases not matched to a gene; V was cut back by 5 bases and J by 8 bases.

This clonotype was seen a handful of times. This chain uses TRBV7-2 with TRBJ2-1, with D possibly TRBD2 on 5 matching bases. The V end lost 1 base, the J end lost 6 bases, and 13 bases lay between the germline ends. The CDR3 contains 15 residues. The V gene's germline CDR1 is SGHTA and CDR2 FQGNSA. This chain's CDR3 is CASSLGGLALNEQFF. The CDR3 region has the DNA TGTGCCAGCAGCTTAGGGGGTCTAGCTCTCAATGAGCAGTTCTTC.

There are a few counts of this clonotype. The chain has TRBV21-1 and TRBJ2-7; the table's D call, TRBD1, was not checked against the DNA. TRBV21-1 is designated a pseudogene. The CDR3 extends over 14 amino acids. The CDR3 protein is CASRTGTSPYEQYV. The DNA for the CDR3 is TGTGCCAGCAGGACAGGGACTTCTCCCTACGAGCAGTACGTC.

This clonotype was detected many times. The chain recombines TRBV6-2 or TRBV6-3 with TRBJ2-7, with 8 bases that match TRBD1. The trim removed 4 bases at V and 3 bases at J, leaving 5 bases unmatched. Germline CDR1 reads MNHEY; CDR2 reads SVGEGT. The CDR3 extends over 14 amino acids. CDR3 in amino acids: CASSSRTGIYEQYV. CDR3 in DNA: TGTGCCAGCAGTTCCCGGACAGGGATCTACGAGCAGTACGTC.

In this sample, this clonotype turned up a few times. V is TRBV4-2 and J is TRBJ2-7; D not resolved. The CDR3 runs to 14 residues. CDR1 is LGHNA and CDR2 is YNFKEQ in the germline V gene. Trimming left V 1 base short and J 2 bases short, with 9 bases between. In DNA, the CDR3 is TGTGCCAGCAGCCAAGCTGCATTACCCTACGAGCAGTACTTC. Amino acids: CASSQAALPYEQYF.

This clonotype has more than one count but fewer than ten. This rearrangement joins TRBV29-1 to TRBJ1-2; maybe TRBD1 (5 bases). V was cut by 3 bases and J by 3 bases, with 11 bases left in between. The germline gives CDR1 SQVTM, CDR2 ANQGSEA. CDR3 length: 13 residues. CDR3 sequence (DNA): TGCAGCGTTGACGGGTCGGGGGACTATGGCTACACCTTC. It specifies CSVDGSGDYGYTF. Full variable domain (rest looked up from reference TRBV29-1 and TRBJ1-2): SAVISQKPSRDICQRGTSLTIQCQVDSQVTMMFWYRQQPGQSLTLIATANQGSEATYESGFVIDKFPISRPNLTFSTLTVSNMSPEDSSIYLCSVDGSGDYGYTFGSGTRLTVV.

The chain employs TRBV19 and TRBJ2-7; TRBD1 might be the D (5 bases). V was shortened by 5 bases and J by 6 bases, with 17 bases between the two germline ends. The CDR3 runs 14 residues. Germline CDR1 and CDR2: LNHDA and SQIVND (reference sequence). The DNA for the CDR3 is TGTGCCAGTAGTTTGAAAGGGGCCTCGGCCGAGCAGTACTTC. Amino acid sequence: CASSLKGASAEQYF.

V usage is TRBV5-1 and J usage is TRBJ1-1; 7 nucleotides agree with TRBD1. J lost 0 bases, V lost 0 bases, and 2 bases had no gene match. The CDR3 spans 15 residues. The germline gives CDR1 SGHRS, CDR2 YFSETQ. The CDR3 nucleotides read TGCGCCAGCAGCTTGGCTACAGGGGTGAACACTGAAGCTTTCTTT. It encodes CASSLATGVNTEAFF.